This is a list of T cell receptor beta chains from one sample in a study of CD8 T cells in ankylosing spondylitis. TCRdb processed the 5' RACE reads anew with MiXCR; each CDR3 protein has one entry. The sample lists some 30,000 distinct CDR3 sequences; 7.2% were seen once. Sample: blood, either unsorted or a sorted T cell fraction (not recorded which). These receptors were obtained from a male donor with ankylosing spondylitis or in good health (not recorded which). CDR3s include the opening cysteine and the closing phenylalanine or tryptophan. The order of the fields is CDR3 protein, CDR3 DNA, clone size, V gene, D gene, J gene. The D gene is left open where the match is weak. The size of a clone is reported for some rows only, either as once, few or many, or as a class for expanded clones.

CASSARAGAYNEQFF | TGTGCCAGCAGCGCTCGAGCGGGGGCATACAATGAGCAGTTCTTC | many | TRBV6-1 | TRBD2 | TRBJ2-1
CASSLGTSAFF | TGTGCCAGCAGCCTAGGGACGAGTGCTTTCTTT | many | TRBV6-2/TRBV6-3 | - | TRBJ1-1
CSARKGNSPLHF | TGCAGTGCTAGGAAGGGAAATTCGCCCCTCCACTTT | - | TRBV20-1 | - | TRBJ1-6
CSARIGKGKVRMNTEAFF | TGCAGTGCTAGAATTGGGAAGGGCAAGGTACGCATGAACACTGAAGCTTTCTTT | - | TRBV20-1 | - | TRBJ1-1
CSARTGGRGTGELFF | TGCAGTGCGCGGACAGGGGGCCGGGGCACCGGGGAGCTGTTTTTT | many | TRBV20-1 | TRBD1 | TRBJ2-2
CSANPGLASRIQYF | TGCAGCGCTAACCCGGGACTAGCATCAAGGATTCAGTACTTC | many | TRBV29-1 | TRBD2 | TRBJ2-4
CASSQLGTSGATETQYF | TGTGCCAGCAGCCAACTTGGGACTAGCGGAGCCACGGAGACCCAGTACTTC | many | TRBV7-9 | TRBD2 | TRBJ2-5
CASSQHEELFF | TGCGCCAGCAGCCAGCACGAGGAGCTGTTTTTT | many | TRBV5-1 | - | TRBJ2-2
CASSLAPTGETQYF | TGCGCCAGCAGCTTAGCTCCGACAGGGGAGACCCAGTACTTC | once | TRBV5-1 | TRBD1 | TRBJ2-5
CASSLTRQGKNSPQHF | TGTGCCAGCAGCTTAACTCGACAGGGGAAAAATTCGCCCCAGCATTTT | many | TRBV7-2 | TRBD1 | TRBJ1-5
CAISEDRGRTNEKLFF | TGTGCCATCAGTGAAGACAGGGGAAGGACTAATGAAAAACTGTTTTTT | many | TRBV10-3 | TRBD1 | TRBJ1-4
CSARESGRSYNEQFF | TGCAGTGCTAGAGAAAGCGGGAGATCCTACAATGAGCAGTTCTTC | - | TRBV20-1 | TRBD2 | TRBJ2-1
CASAELLYNEQFF | TGTGCCAGCGCGGAGTTACTTTACAATGAGCAGTTCTTC | many | TRBV2 | - | TRBJ2-1
CASSRGTGEPQHF | TGTGCCAGCAGTCGGGGGACAGGGGAGCCCCAGCATTTT | - | TRBV6-4 | TRBD1 | TRBJ1-5
CSAPRAGAILSTDTQYF | TGCAGTGCCCCCCGGGCGGGTGCCATCCTTAGCACAGATACGCAGTATTTT | few | TRBV20-1 | - | TRBJ2-3
CATRDRNHYEQYF | TGTGCCACCAGGGACAGAAACCACTACGAGCAGTACTTC | many | TRBV24-1 | - | TRBJ2-7
CASSLPGLAGGPRSYNEQFF | TGTGCCAGCAGCTTACCGGGACTAGCGGGAGGGCCTAGGTCCTACAATGAGCAGTTCTTC | - | TRBV11-1 | TRBD2 | TRBJ2-1
CATSRDLAATSTDTQYF | TGTGCCACCAGCAGAGATCTGGCAGCTACTAGCACAGATACGCAGTATTTT | many | TRBV15 | - | TRBJ2-3
CASRDRNGETQYF | TGTGCCAGTAGGGACAGGAATGGCGAGACCCAGTACTTC | medium-sized | TRBV3-1 | TRBD1 | TRBJ2-5
CASSRLAETDTQYF | TGTGCCAGCAGTCGACTAGCGGAAACAGATACGCAGTATTTT | many | TRBV12-3/TRBV12-4 | TRBD2 | TRBJ2-3
CASSRGQGQGSGANVVTF | TGTGCCAGCAGCCGGGGACAGGGACAAGGCTCTGGGGCCAACGTCGTGACTTTC | - | TRBV11-2 | TRBD1 | TRBJ2-6
CASSLEGLSYEQYF | TGTGCCAGCAGCTTGGAGGGACTCTCCTACGAGCAGTACTTC | many | TRBV5-5 | - | TRBJ2-7
CASSLQTSGLGKNIQYF | TGCGCCAGCAGCCTCCAGACTAGCGGGCTCGGCAAAAACATTCAGTACTTC | medium-sized | TRBV5-1 | TRBD2 | TRBJ2-4
CSVQGPGRGQQYF | TGCAGCGTTCAAGGCCCCGGGAGAGGTCAGCAGTACTTC | medium-sized | TRBV29-1 | - | TRBJ2-7
CASSLAWSEQYF | TGTGCCAGCAGCTTAGCGTGGAGCGAGCAGTACTTC | many | TRBV7-2 | - | TRBJ2-7
CSASGQVAQPQHF | TGCAGTGCTAGCGGGCAGGTCGCTCAGCCCCAGCATTTT | few | TRBV20-1 | - | TRBJ1-5
CASSERDRSVFF | TGTGCCAGCAGTGAGAGGGACAGGAGCGTTTTTTTT | many | TRBV12-3/TRBV12-4 | TRBD1 | TRBJ2-2
CSAPWTGETQYF | TGCAGTGCGCCCTGGACCGGGGAGACCCAGTACTTC | many | TRBV20-1 | - | TRBJ2-5
CASSDRDRSTF | TGTGCCAGCAGTGACCGGGACAGGTCAACCTTC | many | TRBV6-1 | TRBD1 | TRBJ1-2
CASSLEAGRQETQYF | TGCGCCAGCAGCTTGGAGGCGGGTAGACAAGAGACCCAGTACTTC | - | TRBV5-1 | - | TRBJ2-5
CSARDFRTSGPNEKLFF | TGCAGTGCTAGAGATTTCCGGACCTCCGGGCCTAATGAAAAACTGTTTTTT | many | TRBV20-1 | - | TRBJ1-4
CSARDPTTAWEQYF | TGCAGTGCTAGAGATCCCACCACAGCGTGGGAGCAGTACTTC | many | TRBV20-1 | - | TRBJ2-7
CASSQGPSSGRTADTQYF | TGTGCCAGCAGCCAAGGACCGTCTAGCGGGAGGACGGCAGATACGCAGTATTTT | many | TRBV3-1 | TRBD2 | TRBJ2-3
CSVALTGGSYEQYF | TGCAGCGTCGCCTTGACAGGGGGCTCCTACGAGCAGTACTTC | many | TRBV29-1 | TRBD1 | TRBJ2-7
CASSFGLLCYQETQYF | TGTGCCAGCAGCTTTGGGCTCCTCTGCTACCAAGAGACCCAGTACTTC | few | TRBV5-7 | - | TRBJ2-5
CSAGLAGGEQYF | TGCAGCGCTGGACTAGCGGGAGGGGAGCAGTACTTC | many | TRBV29-1 | TRBD2 | TRBJ2-7
CASSLDGAPGNTIYF | TGCGCCAGCAGCTTGGACGGAGCCCCTGGAAACACCATATATTTT | many | TRBV5-1 | - | TRBJ1-3
CASSFLGGTYEQYF | TGCGCCAGCAGCTTTCTGGGTGGGACCTACGAGCAGTACTTC | medium-sized | TRBV5-1 | - | TRBJ2-7
CSAETPGQGVYTQYF | TGCAGCGCTGAAACCCCGGGACAGGGGGTATATACGCAGTATTTT | many | TRBV29-1 | TRBD1 | TRBJ2-3
CASSPGLVQETQYF | TGCGCCAGCAGCCCTGGACTAGTCCAAGAGACCCAGTACTTC | many | TRBV5-1 | TRBD2 | TRBJ2-5
CSAGGGNTGELFF | TGCAGTGCTGGGGGGGGGAACACCGGGGAGCTGTTTTTT | many | TRBV20-1 | TRBD2 | TRBJ2-2
CASSPIDSIYGYTF | TGTGCCAGCAGCCCTATTGACAGCATCTATGGCTACACCTTC | few | TRBV3-1 | - | TRBJ1-2
CSAEDRVPGELFF | TGCAGTGCTGAGGACAGGGTACCCGGGGAGCTGTTTTTT | medium-sized | TRBV20-1 | TRBD1 | TRBJ2-2
CASSTDGTGVEKLFF | TGCGCCAGCAGCACAGACGGGACAGGGGTGGAAAAACTGTTTTTT | many | TRBV5-1 | TRBD1 | TRBJ1-4
CATSDLPDRTYEQYF | TGTGCCACCAGTGATTTACCCGACCGCACCTACGAGCAGTACTTC | medium-sized | TRBV24-1 | - | TRBJ2-7
CASSQHSGNPYNEQFF | TGTGCCAGCAGCCAGCATAGCGGGAACCCCTACAATGAGCAGTTCTTC | many | TRBV7-8 | TRBD2 | TRBJ2-1